These 18 T cell receptor beta chains came from one sample sequenced in a study of cytomegalovirus exposure and HLA in healthy donors. The PCR made use of 60 Vbeta and 13 Jbeta primers. The table came from immunoSEQ multiplex PCR; TCRdb's copy has only in-frame clones and leaves some out. This sample has 210,000 or so clones, with over 75% found just once. Input material: PBMCs. These receptors all come from a human donor in good health.

This chain joins TRBV11-2 and TRBJ2-3, with D possibly TRBD2 on 6 matching bases. V was pared by 1 base and J by 5 bases, with 19 bases between. CDR1 and CDR2 from the germline V gene are SGHAT and FQNNGV. This CDR3 comprises 17 residues. The CDR3 spells CASSLGTWGVVGDTQYF. CDR3 in DNA: TGTGCCAGCAGCTTAGGGACATGGGGGGTAGTTGGAGATACGCAGTATTTT.

The chain joins TRBV4-3 to TRBJ1-4, with D possibly matching TRBD1 (6 bases). V lost 4 bases to trimming and J lost 2 bases, with 11 bases between them. CDR3 length: 15 residues. CDR1 is LGHNA and CDR2 is YSLEER in the germline V gene. This CDR3 is CASSRQGTTNEKLFF. The CDR3 nucleotides read TGCGCCAGCAGCCGCCAGGGGACGACTAATGAAAAACTGTTTTTT.

This chain joins TRBV28 and TRBJ1-1; D is undetermined. Germline CDR1 reads MDHEN; CDR2 reads SYDVKM. The V end lost 11 bases, the J end lost 3 bases, and 13 bases lay between the germline ends. There are 12 residues in the CDR3. In DNA, the CDR3 is TGTGCCCCATCGGGTTTTGACACTGAAGCTTTCTTT. It is translated as CAPSGFDTEAFF.

The chain couples TRBV7-2 to TRBJ1-2; D remains unclear. The CDR3 has 17 amino acids. Germline lookup yields CDR1 SGHTA and CDR2 FQGNSA. V shed 4 bases and J shed 5 bases, with 23 bases lying between them. The CDR3 reads CASSSSRRAGDIYGYTF. The CDR3 region has the DNA TGTGCCAGCAGCTCGAGCCGGCGGGCAGGCGACATATATGGCTACACCTTC. The whole variable domain, remainder taken from reference TRBV7-2 and TRBJ1-2, is GAGVSQSPSNKVTEKGKDVELRCDPISGHTALYWYRQSLGQGLEFLIYFQGNSAPDKSGLPSDRFSAERTGGSVSTLTIQRTQQEDSAVYLCASSSSRRAGDIYGYTFGSGTRLTVV.

The CDR3 is CASSRSGQGSIGELFF. The DNA for the CDR3 is TGTGCCAGCAGTAGGTCGGGACAGGGGTCGATCGGGGAGCTGTTTTTT. V gene TRBV6-6 combines with J gene TRBJ2-2, with 10 bases aligning to TRBD1. The germline V gene has CDR1 MNHNY and CDR2 SVGAGI (reference sequence). The CDR3 length is 16 residues. The junction had 10 bases not matched to a gene; V was cut back by 5 bases and J by 7 bases.

The gene calls are TRBV2 and TRBJ2-7, with 8 bases fitting TRBD2. This CDR3 comprises 15 residues. Unmatched junction bases numbered 5, after V lost 1 base and J lost 3 bases. Germline CDR1 SNHLY, CDR2 FYNNEI. In DNA, the CDR3 is TGTGCCAGCAGTGAAGGGCGGGGGGCAAACTACGAGCAGTACTTC. Encoded protein: CASSEGRGANYEQYF. Using reference TRBV2 and TRBJ2-7 for the parts outside the CDR3, the full variable domain is EPEVTQTPSHQVTQMGQEVILRCVPISNHLYFYWYRQILGQKVEFLVSFYNNEISEKSEIFDDQFSVERPDGSNFTLKIRSTKLEDSAMYFCASSEGRGANYEQYFGPGTRLTVT.

The chain combines TRBV6-5 with TRBJ2-7; 7 bases agree with TRBD2. The CDR3 contains 15 residues. J lost 5 bases, V lost 2 bases, and 9 bases had no gene match. Germline values: CDR1 MNHEY, CDR2 SVGAGI. The CDR3 region is CASSYVFNGRNEQYF. The CDR3 DNA reads as TGTGCCAGCAGTTACGTTTTCAACGGGAGGAACGAGCAGTACTTC.

The CDR3 bases are TGTGCCAGCGAGAAGGGGTTCTACAATGAGCAGTTCTTC. This encodes CASEKGFYNEQFF. The rearrangement uses TRBV6-1 and TRBJ2-1, with D perhaps matching TRBD1 (5 bases). Germline CDR1 reads MNHNS; CDR2 reads SASEGT. V was trimmed by 8 bases and J by 3 bases, leaving 11 bases between them. The CDR3 is 13 amino acids.

In its sample, this clone was seen a few times. The chain is built from TRBV5-8 and TRBJ1-1; no clear D gene. V was shortened by 2 bases and J by 11 bases, with 7 bases between the two germline ends. The germline CDR1 and CDR2 sequences are SGHTS and YDEGEE. CDR3 length: 10 residues. In DNA, the CDR3 is TGTGCCAGCAGCTTTTTCCTCGCTTTCTTT. This gives the protein CASSFFLAFF.

The sample holds a few counts of this clone. The V and J genes are TRBV4-3 and TRBJ1-1; 10 positions match TRBD1. Germline V gives CDR1 LGHNA, CDR2 YSLEER. J gave up 7 bases and V 5 bases, and 10 bases lay outside the gene matches. The CDR3 spans 15 residues. The CDR3 DNA is TGCGCCAGCAGCTATTCGAAGGGACAGGGGAGTGAAGCTTTCTTT. It specifies CASSYSKGQGSEAFF.

The genes are TRBV18 and TRBJ2-7; TRBD2 might be the D (5 bases). Germline lookup yields CDR1 KGHSH and CDR2 LQKENI. V lost 1 base, J lost 5 bases, and 12 bases lay in between. This CDR3 is built from 14 residues. CDR3 region: CASSPLLSGDEQYF. The CDR3, as DNA: TGTGCCAGCTCACCACTCTTGTCCGGGGACGAGCAGTACTTC.

This chain uses TRBV2 with TRBJ2-1; D is perhaps TRBD2 (6 bases). This CDR3 is built from 13 residues. The V gene lost 4 bases and the J gene lost 7 bases, with 11 bases spanning the gap. Germline assignment: CDR1 SNHLY and CDR2 FYNNEI. The chain's CDR3 is CASSGGERNEQFF. CDR3 DNA sequence: TGTGCCAGCAGTGGGGGGGAGAGGAATGAGCAGTTCTTC.

The chain joins TRBV7-2 to TRBJ1-5, with a possible D match to TRBD1 (5 bases). The CDR3 covers 16 residues. The germline V gene encodes CDR1 SGHTA and CDR2 FQGNSA. V lost 5 bases, J lost 0 bases, and 14 bases lay in between. CDR3 residues: CASSLRGSLSNQPQHF. The CDR3 DNA follows: TGTGCCAGCAGCCTTCGGGGGTCGCTTAGCAATCAGCCCCAGCATTTT.

V usage is TRBV28 and J usage is TRBJ1-5, with 7 nucleotides matching TRBD1. Germline values: CDR1 MDHEN, CDR2 SYDVKM. This CDR3 comprises 14 residues. With V trimmed by 7 bases and J by 4 bases, 7 bases remained unmatched. CDR3 sequence (DNA): TGTGCCAGCACCGAGACAGGGACGAATCAGCCCCAGCATTTT. Protein product: CASTETGTNQPQHF.

The rearrangement links TRBV19 to TRBJ2-3; D gene unclear. V gave up 3 bases and J gave up 2 bases, with 6 bases separating them. Germline V lookup: CDR1 LNHDA, CDR2 SQIVND (reference sequence). The CDR3 covers 13 residues. CDR3 sequence reads: CASSMAATDTQYF. The CDR3 coding sequence is TGTGCCAGTAGTATGGCGGCCACAGATACGCAGTATTTT.

V is TRBV6-5 and J is TRBJ1-2; no definite D call. Trimming left V 0 bases short and J 7 bases short, with 12 bases between. Germline V lookup: CDR1 MNHEY, CDR2 SVGAGI. The CDR3 is made up of 14 amino acids. The CDR3 region is CASSYSSGVSGYTF. DNA for the CDR3: TGTGCCAGCAGTTACTCGTCCGGTGTATCTGGCTACACCTTC.

The chain couples TRBV5-1 to TRBJ2-2; possible D gene TRBD1, 6 bases. Trimming removed 0 bases from V and 6 bases from J, with 9 bases in between. The CDR3 runs to 14 residues. Germline lookup yields CDR1 SGHRS and CDR2 YFSETQ. CDR3 sequence reads: CASSLGRGAGELFF. The CDR3 DNA reads TGCGCCAGCAGCTTGGGCAGGGGCGCCGGGGAGCTGTTTTTT.

The chain has TRBV4-2 and TRBJ2-1; D not certain. This CDR3 region has 16 residues. Per the germline V gene, CDR1 is LGHNA and CDR2 is YNFKEQ. Between the trimmed V and J ends, which lost 0 bases and 3 bases, there was a span of 12 bases. CDR3 DNA: TGTGCCAGCAGCCAAGATAACCGAGCGAGCTACAATGAGCAGTTCTTC. This encodes CASSQDNRASYNEQFF.